This T cell receptor (beta chain) is drawn from a study of T cell repertoires in cytomegalovirus infection. Study information: The study used recently identified HLA-C-restricted and well-studied HLA-B-restricted CMV epitopes.

This clonotype was counted a few times. The antigen is not known. The germline CDR1 and CDR2 sequences are DFQATT and SNEGSKA (reference sequence). J gave up 2 bases and V 6 bases, and 3 bases lay outside the gene matches. CDR3 length equals 13 residues. TCRdb passed the reads through MiXCR, listing each CDR3 protein once. The sample lists 300,000 to 400,000 distinct CDR3 sequences, about 29% occurring once. The rearrangement uses TRBV20-1 and TRBJ2-2; 7 nucleotides match TRBD2. The sequence derives from a human donor in good health (CMV status not recorded). Some clones in this sample may be carry-over from other donors' samples. The sample was cultured PBMCs, taken from culture after CMV antigen stimulation. The CDR3 region is CSAGRFNTGELFF. CDR3 coding DNA: TGCAGTGCCGGGAGGTTCAACACCGGGGAGCTGTTTTTT.